This T cell receptor beta chain derives from a study of CXCR3-negative and CXCR3-positive naive CD8 T cells. Worth noting for this clonotype: Its antigen is still unknown.

Study conclusions and caveats: Naive CXCR3-positive cells had TRB CDR3s more hydrophobic than those of CXCR3-negative naive cells.

Germline lookup yields CDR1 SNHLY and CDR2 FYNNEI. CDR3 size: 16 residues. Preparation of TRB cDNA libraries relied on 5' RACE carrying UMI labels. Reprocessing the 5' RACE reads, TCRdb reports a single entry for every CDR3 protein and omits DNA. Its table records approximately 88,000 distinct CDR3 sequences. Sample: naive CXCR3+ CD8+ T cells from blood. Subset defined: CD45RO-CCR7+CD27+CD95- naive CD8+ T cells expressing CXCR3 (TNR3+). The TCR originated in a human donor in good health. Some clones in this sample may be carry-over from other donors' samples. The gene calls are TRBV2 and TRBJ2-2. The chain's CDR3 is CASSGTESFNTGELFF. The full variable domain, completed using reference TRBV2 and TRBJ2-2, is EPEVTQTPSHQVTQMGQEVILRCVPISNHLYFYWYRQILGQKVEFLVSFYNNEISEKSEIFDDQFSVERPDGSNFTLKIRSTKLEDSAMYFCASSGTESFNTGELFFGEGSRLTVL.